The TCR beta chain described here comes from a study of cytomegalovirus exposure and HLA in healthy donors (dated by TCRdb to 2016 to 2017). For the wider study: In an earlier analysis of roughly 500 of the donors, about 260 Gb of sequence data and 95 million to 130 million unique TCR beta sequences from about 179 million T cells were reported. About 300 gigabases of sequencing data and 70 million to 100 million unique TCR sequences were included in an early release covering 500 to 750 HLA-typed donors. The genetic ancestry cluster associated with self-reported Caucasian donors included over 80% of the 350 to 500 genotyped donors. The study was designed to test whether signatures of past pathogen exposure could be identified by cataloging public T cell receptors. The study profiled the T cell repertoires of fewer than 850 subjects by immunosequencing and related them to cytomegalovirus serostatus. Along with the roughly 700-subject first cohort, a separate validation cohort of over a hundred different subjects was used. To predict cytomegalovirus infection status, the study brought together high-throughput TCR immunosequencing, statistical association of individual TCRs with disease status, and machine learning. In a later analysis, previously published TCR beta repertoires from 500 to 750 donors were re-analyzed and high-resolution HLA genotyping was added so that TCR occurrence patterns could be studied. The later analysis used no new phenotypic data to find candidate immune exposures, relying instead on TCR beta sequences and their occurrence across donors. In an earlier analysis of several hundred of the donors, high-throughput TCR beta sequencing was used to judge whether each TCR beta V gene segment behaved as functional or pseudogenic. Donor age, sex, ethnicity and CMV serostatus were compiled alongside the repertoire data. Genome-wide SNP genotypes for about 55% of the roughly 670 donors were used in a later genetic analysis, which treated that subset as a discovery cohort. Every repertoire in the discovery cohort had been generated on one and the same sequencing platform. Class I and class II HLA loci were covered by the typing at four-digit resolution. The number of donors typed differed by locus, with about 629-640 for A, B, C, DRB1 and DQB1, around 520 for DQA1, about 610 for DPA1, and some 440 for DPB1. Because of strong linkage in the cohort, roughly five DR-DQ haplotypes were treated as single units for association and clustering. Across some 400 genotyped donors of the cohort, an average of about 250,000 unique TCR beta nucleotide sequences per donor were sequenced, and roughly 18% of those sequences were non-productive. The full study reports these points: According to a later genetic analysis, donors in an Asian-associated ancestry cluster had fewer N-insertions in productive TCRs than the approximately 610-donor mean. The classifier was reported to diagnose cytomegalovirus status with high specificity and sensitivity in both the original and validation cohorts. HLA typing was unavailable for some donors at each locus, so association tests used only the typed subset. Most TCR sequences were observed very rarely across donors, whereas some public TCRs were present in many individuals. Roughly uniform sequencing depth across donors was assumed in presence/absence analyses, although this assumption may not hold. The only immune exposure information available for the cohort was CMV serostatus. In a later analysis, several top co-occurrence clusters were reported to appear linked to parvovirus B19, influenza, CMV and Epstein-Barr virus. A later analysis found that most CMV-associated TCR beta chains appeared HLA-restricted, with HLA associations seemingly driven largely by CMV exposure. The authors suggested that the approach could potentially be generalized to other disease states and immunological phenotypes. The sequencing pipeline was judged likely to have produced a cluster of highly shared sequence variants as a technical artifact. A later analysis found that HLA-associated TCR beta chains were more clonally expanded and had lower generation probabilities than equally common non-associated chains. In a later analysis, 15,000 to 20,000 TCR beta sequences were associated with specific HLA alleles at a false discovery rate of 0.05. Correlated functional status among segregating V segments might be attributable to linkage disequilibrium, but an unknown experimental factor could not be ruled out. A further reported finding was that TCR beta sequences accurately predicted the HLA-A and HLA-B alleles for most subjects in the first cohort. A later analysis found that TCR association rates varied across HLA loci, with DRB1 alleles showing the most associated TCRs and HLA-C alleles the fewest. The 87-base-pair reads could not distinguish some IMGT-functional V segments, including TRBV6-2 and TRBV6-3, so those segments were excluded. Broadly in line with IMGT annotations, most TCR beta V segments showed up in productive rearrangements about 87% or about 30% of the time in an earlier analysis of around 550 of the donors. In the study, some 180 TCR beta chains were listed as associated with cytomegalovirus. In a later genetic analysis, a missense DCLRE1C variant was associated with V-gene and J-gene trimming of TCR beta chains, and the association was replicated in an independent cohort. Because counts were too low, some 16 rarely observed V segments, including chromosome 9 orphons, were excluded from the earlier analysis of 500 to 700 of the donors. Assigning TCR associations to individual alleles was difficult when HLA alleles, especially DR and DQ, strongly co-occurred. In this cohort, only TCR beta chains were sequenced, and detectable features were limited by the absence of alpha or paired-chain data. A few of the identified cytomegalovirus-associated TCR beta chains were confirmed in vitro to be specific for cytomegalovirus antigens.

The cohort comprised more than 550 healthy bone marrow donors. At the time of sampling, every cohort member was nominally healthy, though immune exposures that went unrecorded were likely present. The donor tested CMV seronegative, placing the donor among the 350 to 400 seronegative members of the cohort. Each donor provided a peripheral blood sample, and peripheral blood mononuclear cells were used for TCR beta sequencing. The Qiagen DNeasy Blood Extraction Kit was used to extract genomic DNA from the blood cell samples. A distance of 7 bases separates the germline ends of V and J, which lose 1 base and 7 bases respectively. Via the germline V gene, CDR1 is SGHTA and CDR2 FQGTGA. There are 13 amino acids in the CDR3, from cysteine to phenylalanine inclusive. The CDR3 DNA has 39 bases and is translated from base 1. About this clone itself: Its antigen is still unknown. Base-call qualities are not available, and no considerably larger clone is one nucleotide away.

To prepare the library, the immunoSEQ multiplex PCR assay was applied. A mixture of 60 forward primers for TCR Vbeta segments and 13 reverse primers for TCR Jbeta segments was used in the multiplex PCR. The CDR3 region of rearranged TCR beta genes was amplified from genomic DNA by a multiplex PCR assay. On the Illumina HiSeq System, the amplified TCR beta libraries were sequenced as 87-base-pair reads. The paper's data handling went like this. In a later analysis, 80 million or so unique TCR beta chains were counted across the roughly 670 repertoires, and about 10 million of these chains were shared by at least two donors. A nearest-neighbor algorithm error-corrected the raw reads and collapsed the reads into unique sequences, merging closely related sequences to remove PCR and sequencing errors. To assign V, D and J gene segments, CDR3 sequences were aligned to IMGT reference sequences. Each retained sequence needed at least a six-nucleotide match to both a V gene segment and a J gene segment. A rearrangement counted as productive if the CDR3 had no stop codons and remained in frame with V and J, and every other rearrangement counted as non-productive. CDR3 was defined according to IMGT convention as the region running from the second conserved V-encoded cysteine to the conserved J-encoded phenylalanine. The earlier analysis of fewer than 750 of the donors excluded sequences that lacked an unambiguous match to a single V gene segment. An earlier analysis of a few hundred of the donors called V segments functional above 56.7% productive rearrangements and segregating when the between-donor standard deviation exceeded 5%. To diagnose cytomegalovirus status from the catalog of TCR beta chain sequences, a statistical classification framework was built. In a later analysis, V and J genes were assigned by comparing TCR nucleotide sequences against IMGT/GENE-DB human TR gene sequences. A later analysis assigned CDR3 sequences and most-parsimonious VDJ recombination scenarios with the TCRdist pipeline. In a later analysis, each TCR beta chain was defined by its CDR3 amino acid sequence together with its V-gene family, and reads lacking a unique V-gene family were excluded. A later analysis removed several hundred highly shared, low-generation-probability nucleotide sequences to deal with suspected cross-contamination and a sequencing artifact. For each public chain, a later analysis derived a clonal expansion index from normalized ranks of inferred template counts within each repertoire. Generation probabilities in a later analysis came from a VDJ recombination model fitted to out-of-frame rearrangements, and those results were checked against IGoR. In a later analysis, TCR-TCR, TCR-HLA and TCR-CMV co-occurrence was scored with hypergeometric tests, and a repertoire-size bias correction was applied to TCR pairs. In a later analysis, false discovery rates were estimated by permuting HLA or CMV assignments 20 times. In a later analysis, co-occurring TCRs were grouped using DBSCAN, with TCRdist sequence similarity added in when clustering inside HLA-allele-positive subsets. Repertoires with fewer than 30,000 or more than 120,000 public chains, plus five repertoires with anomalous nucleotide sharing, were excluded from co-occurrence clustering. TCRdb holds this immuneACCESS table with in-frame rearrangements only. Some clones are missing; in checked studies, unresolved V genes explain under half, and the rest has no known cause. V, J and clone size were drawn from that table, and D and trimming were deduced from the DNA. The sample table shows approximately 150,000 clones, and roughly four fifths are seen once. Jointly, the top ten make up 1.5% to 2.5% of the sample.

The sample taken for sequencing was PBMCs. This TCR was recovered from a middle-aged woman in good health and CMV-seronegative. The sequence links TRBV7-3 to TRBJ1-4, with the D gene not confidently named. The CDR3 is CASSLSHGEKLFF. In nucleotides, the sequence is TGTGCCAGCAGCTTAAGTCACGGTGAAAAACTGTTTTTT.